The TCR beta chain described here comes from a study of T cell repertoires in cytomegalovirus infection. TCRdb recomputed calls from the reads with MiXCR, one row per CDR3 protein. The sample consists of roughly 500,000 distinct CDR3 sequences, approximately 46% of them appearing once. Notes on the study in general: Dominating the ex vivo response were TCR beta clonotypes that were CMV-specific and HLA-C-restricted.

CDR1 is SGHRS and CDR2 is YFSETQ in the germline V gene. With V trimmed by 4 bases and J by 9 bases, 6 bases remained unmatched. The CDR3 length is 14 residues. In regard to this clonotype: Its antigen is unidentified.

The material sequenced was cultured PBMCs, taken from culture after CMV antigen stimulation. The chain couples TRBV5-1 to TRBJ2-1; TRBD1 matches at 11 bases. The TCR originated in a human donor in good health (CMV status not recorded). Some clones in this sample may be carry-over from other donors' samples. The CDR3 spells CASSAGQGGSEQFF. The DNA of the CDR3 is TGCGCCAGCAGCGCGGGACAGGGGGGGAGTGAGCAGTTCTTC.